The TCR beta chain described here comes from a study of blood T cell repertoires in COVID-19. Across the whole study: PBMCs, B-cell-depleted T cells, or T cells provided the cDNA or gDNA that made up the material.

The CDR3 totals 18 residues. The germline V gene has CDR1 LGHNA and CDR2 YNFKEQ. V shed 5 bases and J 2 bases; nucleotides not matched to a gene: 17. This clone was seen at least ten times. Libraries were prepared by immunoSEQ multiplex PCR; TCRdb keeps only in-frame clonotypes and omits some of them. The profile shows fewer than 250,000 clones, 83% of them singletons. Those who participated ranged in age from roughly 18 to 90 years and resided in 20 to 30 US areas. The receptor was derived from a woman aged 40 to 50 who had been exposed to COVID-19. Source material: PBMCs or T cells enriched from blood (not recorded which). The rearrangement links TRBV4-2 to TRBJ2-7; 8 bases fit TRBD2. CDR3 loop: CASSSENEAGAAAYEQYF. Written as DNA, the CDR3 is TGTGCCAGCAGCTCTGAAAACGAAGCGGGGGCCGCGGCCTACGAGCAGTACTTC.